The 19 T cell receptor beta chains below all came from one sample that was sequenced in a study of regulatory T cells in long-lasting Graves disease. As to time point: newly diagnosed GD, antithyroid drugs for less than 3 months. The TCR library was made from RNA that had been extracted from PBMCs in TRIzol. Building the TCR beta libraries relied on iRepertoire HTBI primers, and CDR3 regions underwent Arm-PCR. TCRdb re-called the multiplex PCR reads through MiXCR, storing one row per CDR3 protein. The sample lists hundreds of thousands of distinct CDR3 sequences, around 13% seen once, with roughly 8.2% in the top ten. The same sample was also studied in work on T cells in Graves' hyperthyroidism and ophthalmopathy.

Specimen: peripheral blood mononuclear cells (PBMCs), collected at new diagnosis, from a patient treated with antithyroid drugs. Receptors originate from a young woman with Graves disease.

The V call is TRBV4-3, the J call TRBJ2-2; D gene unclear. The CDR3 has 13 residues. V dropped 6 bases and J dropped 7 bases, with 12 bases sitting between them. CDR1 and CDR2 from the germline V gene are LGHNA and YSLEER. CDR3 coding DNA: TGCGCCAGCAGGGAGAGAGTCGGCGGGGAGCTGTTTTTT. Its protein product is CASRERVGGELFF.

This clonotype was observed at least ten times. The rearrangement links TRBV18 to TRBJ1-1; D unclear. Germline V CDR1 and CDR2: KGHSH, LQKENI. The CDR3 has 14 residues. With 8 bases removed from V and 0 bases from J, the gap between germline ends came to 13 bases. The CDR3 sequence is CASSPQAMNTEAFF. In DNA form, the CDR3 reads TGTGCCAGCAGTCCCCAAGCAATGAACACTGAAGCTTTCTTT.

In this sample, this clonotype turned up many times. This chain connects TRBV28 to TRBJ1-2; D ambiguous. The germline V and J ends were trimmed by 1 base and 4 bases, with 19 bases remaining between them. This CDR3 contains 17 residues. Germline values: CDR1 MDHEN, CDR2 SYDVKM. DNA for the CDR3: TGTGCCAGCAGTTTATTGACGGCGGTCGGAATAAGCTATGGCTACACCTTC. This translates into CASSLLTAVGISYGYTF.

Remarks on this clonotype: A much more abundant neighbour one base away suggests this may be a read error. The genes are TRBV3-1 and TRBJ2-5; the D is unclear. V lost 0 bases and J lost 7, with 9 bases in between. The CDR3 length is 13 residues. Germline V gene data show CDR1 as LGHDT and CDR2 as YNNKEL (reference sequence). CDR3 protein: CASSQDRSTTQYF. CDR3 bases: TGTGCCAGCAGCCAAGATAGGAGTACGACCCAGTACTTC.

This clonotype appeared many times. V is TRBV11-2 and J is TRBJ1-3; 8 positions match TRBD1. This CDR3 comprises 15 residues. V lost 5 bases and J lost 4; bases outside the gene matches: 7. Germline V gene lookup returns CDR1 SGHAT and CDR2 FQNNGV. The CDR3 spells CASSPWQGAGNTIYF. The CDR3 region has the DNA TGTGCCAGCAGCCCGTGGCAGGGGGCAGGAAACACCATATATTTT.

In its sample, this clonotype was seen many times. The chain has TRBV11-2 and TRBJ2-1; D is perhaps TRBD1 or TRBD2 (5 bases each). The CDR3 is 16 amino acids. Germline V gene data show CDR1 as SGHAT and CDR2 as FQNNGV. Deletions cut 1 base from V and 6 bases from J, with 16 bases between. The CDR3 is CASSLGAGTLINEQFF. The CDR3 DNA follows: TGTGCCAGCAGCTTAGGCGCCGGGACCCTGATCAATGAGCAGTTCTTC. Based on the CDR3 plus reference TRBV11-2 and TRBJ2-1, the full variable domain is EAGVAQSPRYKIIEKRQSVAFWCNPISGHATLYWYQQILGQGPKLLIQFQNNGVVDDSQLPKDRFSAERLKGVDSTLKIQPAKLEDSAVYLCASSLGAGTLINEQFFGPGTRLTVL.

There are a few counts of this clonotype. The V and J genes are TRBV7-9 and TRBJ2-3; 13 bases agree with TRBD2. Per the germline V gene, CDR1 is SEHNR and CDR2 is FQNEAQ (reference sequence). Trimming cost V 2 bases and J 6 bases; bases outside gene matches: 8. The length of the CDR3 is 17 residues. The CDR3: CASSLLGLAGIFDTQYF. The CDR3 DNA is TGTGCCAGCAGCTTACTGGGACTAGCGGGAATATTCGATACGCAGTATTTT.

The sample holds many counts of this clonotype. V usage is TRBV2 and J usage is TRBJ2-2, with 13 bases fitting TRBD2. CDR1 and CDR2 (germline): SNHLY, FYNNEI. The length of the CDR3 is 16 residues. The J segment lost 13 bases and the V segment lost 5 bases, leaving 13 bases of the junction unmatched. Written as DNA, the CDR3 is TGTGCCAGCAGTCCCGGGACTAGCGGGACAGTCGCACGGCTGTTTTTT. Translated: CASSPGTSGTVARLFF.

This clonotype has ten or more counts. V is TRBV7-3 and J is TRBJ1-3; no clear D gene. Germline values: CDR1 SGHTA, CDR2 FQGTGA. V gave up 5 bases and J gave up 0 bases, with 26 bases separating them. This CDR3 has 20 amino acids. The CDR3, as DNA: TGTGCCAGCAGCGCGGCCGGACGGATGGGAAAAAATAGCTCTGGAAACACCATATATTTT. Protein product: CASSAAGRMGKNSSGNTIYF.

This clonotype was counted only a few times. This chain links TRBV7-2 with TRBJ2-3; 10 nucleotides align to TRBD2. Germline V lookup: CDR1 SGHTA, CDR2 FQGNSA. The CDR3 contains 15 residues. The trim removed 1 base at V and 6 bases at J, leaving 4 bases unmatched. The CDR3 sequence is CASSLVGTSADTQYF. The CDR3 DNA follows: TGTGCCAGCAGCTTAGTGGGGACTAGCGCGGATACGCAGTATTTT.

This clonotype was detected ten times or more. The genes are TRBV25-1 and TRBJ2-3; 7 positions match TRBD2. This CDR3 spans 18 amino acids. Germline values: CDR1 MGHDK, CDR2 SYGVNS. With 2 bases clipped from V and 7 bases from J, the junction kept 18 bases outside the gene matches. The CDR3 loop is CASSEAGVSGTRANTQYF. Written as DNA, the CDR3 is TGTGCCAGCAGTGAAGCCGGCGTGAGCGGGACCCGGGCGAATACGCAGTATTTT.

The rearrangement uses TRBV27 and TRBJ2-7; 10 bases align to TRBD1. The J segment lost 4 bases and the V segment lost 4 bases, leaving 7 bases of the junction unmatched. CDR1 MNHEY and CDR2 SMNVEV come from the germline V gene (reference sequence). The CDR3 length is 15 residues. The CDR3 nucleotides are TGTGCCAGCAGTTCCGCCGGGACAGGGGAATACGAGCAGTACTTC. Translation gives CASSSAGTGEYEQYF.

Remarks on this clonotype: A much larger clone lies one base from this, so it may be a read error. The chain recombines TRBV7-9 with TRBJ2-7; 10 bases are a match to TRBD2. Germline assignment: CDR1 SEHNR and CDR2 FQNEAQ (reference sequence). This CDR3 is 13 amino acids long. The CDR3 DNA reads TGTGCCAGCAGCTCCCACCTAGCGGGGGAGCAGTGCTTC. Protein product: CASSSHLAGEQCF. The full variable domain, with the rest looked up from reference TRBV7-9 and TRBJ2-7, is DTGVSQNPRHKITKRGQNVTFRCDPISEHNRLYWYRQTLGQGPEFLTYFQNEAQLEKSRLLSDRFSAERPKGSFSTLEIQRTEQGDSAMYLCASSSHLAGEQCFGPGTRLTVT.

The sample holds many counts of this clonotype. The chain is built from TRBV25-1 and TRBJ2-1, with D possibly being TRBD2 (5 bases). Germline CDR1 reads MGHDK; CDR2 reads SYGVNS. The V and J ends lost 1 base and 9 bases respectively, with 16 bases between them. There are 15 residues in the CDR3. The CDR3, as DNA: TGTGCCAGCAGTGAATCGGGAACCGGGTACGGTGAGCAGTTCTTC. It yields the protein CASSESGTGYGEQFF.

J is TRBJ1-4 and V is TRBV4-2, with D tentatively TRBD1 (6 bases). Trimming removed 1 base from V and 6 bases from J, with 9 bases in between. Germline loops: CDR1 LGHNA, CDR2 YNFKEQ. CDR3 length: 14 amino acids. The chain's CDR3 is CASSQARGHEKLFF. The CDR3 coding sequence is TGTGCCAGCAGCCAAGCGCGGGGGCATGAAAAACTGTTTTTT.

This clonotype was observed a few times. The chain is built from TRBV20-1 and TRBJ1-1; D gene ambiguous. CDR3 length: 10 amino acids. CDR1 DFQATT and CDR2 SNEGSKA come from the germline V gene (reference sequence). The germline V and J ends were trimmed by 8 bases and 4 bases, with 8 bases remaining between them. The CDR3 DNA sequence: TGCAGTATGAGATCCACTGAAGCTTTCTTT. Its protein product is CSMRSTEAFF.

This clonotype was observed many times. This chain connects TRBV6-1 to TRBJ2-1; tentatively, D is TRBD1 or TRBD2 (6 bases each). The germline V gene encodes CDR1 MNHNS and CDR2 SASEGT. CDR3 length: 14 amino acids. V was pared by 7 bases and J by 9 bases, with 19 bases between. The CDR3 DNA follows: TGTGCCAGCAAGGGGGGCGGAGGGCATAGTGAGCAGTTCTTC. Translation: CASKGGGGHSEQFF.

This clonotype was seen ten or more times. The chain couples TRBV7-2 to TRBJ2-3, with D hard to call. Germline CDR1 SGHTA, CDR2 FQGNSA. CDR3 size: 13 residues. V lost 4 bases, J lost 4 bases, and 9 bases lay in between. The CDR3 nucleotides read TGTGCCAGCAGCTCAGGCGATTCAGATACGCAGTATTTT. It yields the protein CASSSGDSDTQYF.

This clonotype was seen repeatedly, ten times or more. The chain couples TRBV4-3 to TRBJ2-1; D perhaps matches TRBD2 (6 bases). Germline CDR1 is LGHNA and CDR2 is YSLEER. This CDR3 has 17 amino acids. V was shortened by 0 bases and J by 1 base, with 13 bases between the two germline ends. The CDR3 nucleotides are TGCGCCAGCAGCCAAGAAGGTTGGCGGGGTTCCTACAATGAGCAGTTCTTC. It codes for CASSQEGWRGSYNEQFF.